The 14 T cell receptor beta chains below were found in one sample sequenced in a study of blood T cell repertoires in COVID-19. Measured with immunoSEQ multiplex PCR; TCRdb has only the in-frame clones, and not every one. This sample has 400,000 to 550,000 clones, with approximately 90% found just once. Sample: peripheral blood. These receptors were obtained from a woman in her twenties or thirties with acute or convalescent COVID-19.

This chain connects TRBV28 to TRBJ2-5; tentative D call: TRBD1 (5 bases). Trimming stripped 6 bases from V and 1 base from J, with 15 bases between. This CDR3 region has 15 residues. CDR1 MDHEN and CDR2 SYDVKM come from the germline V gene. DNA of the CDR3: TGTGCCAGCAGCCTTCCGAGACAGTTCCAAGAGACCCAGTACTTC. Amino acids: CASSLPRQFQETQYF.

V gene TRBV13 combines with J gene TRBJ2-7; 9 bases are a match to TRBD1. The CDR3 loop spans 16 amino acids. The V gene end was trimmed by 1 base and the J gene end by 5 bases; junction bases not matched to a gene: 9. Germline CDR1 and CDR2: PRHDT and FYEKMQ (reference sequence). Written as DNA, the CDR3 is TGTGCCAGCAGCTTAGTGGCGGGACAGGGAGTTAACGAGCAGTACTTC. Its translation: CASSLVAGQGVNEQYF.

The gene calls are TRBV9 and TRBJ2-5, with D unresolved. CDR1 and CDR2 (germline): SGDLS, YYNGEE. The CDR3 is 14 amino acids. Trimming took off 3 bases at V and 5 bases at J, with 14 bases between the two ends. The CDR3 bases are TGTGCCAGCAGCGCCTCCTTCAGTAGCGAGACCCAGTACTTC. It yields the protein CASSASFSSETQYF.

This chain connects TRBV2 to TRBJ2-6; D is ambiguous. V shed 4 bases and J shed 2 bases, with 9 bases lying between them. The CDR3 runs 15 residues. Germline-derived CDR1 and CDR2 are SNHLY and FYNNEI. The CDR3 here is CASSAVAAGANVLTF. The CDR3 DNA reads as TGTGCCAGCAGTGCAGTAGCTGCTGGGGCCAACGTCCTGACTTTC. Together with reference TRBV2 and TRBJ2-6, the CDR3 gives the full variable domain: EPEVTQTPSHQVTQMGQEVILRCVPISNHLYFYWYRQILGQKVEFLVSFYNNEISEKSEIFDDQFSVERPDGSNFTLKIRSTKLEDSAMYFCASSAVAAGANVLTFGAGSRLTVL.

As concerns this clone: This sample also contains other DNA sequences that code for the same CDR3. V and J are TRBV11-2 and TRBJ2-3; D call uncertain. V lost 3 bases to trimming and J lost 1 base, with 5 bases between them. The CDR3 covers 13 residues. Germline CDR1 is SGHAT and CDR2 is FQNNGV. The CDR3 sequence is CASSLAGTDTQYF. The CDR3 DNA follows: TGTGCCAGCAGCTTGGCTGGCACAGATACGCAGTATTTT.

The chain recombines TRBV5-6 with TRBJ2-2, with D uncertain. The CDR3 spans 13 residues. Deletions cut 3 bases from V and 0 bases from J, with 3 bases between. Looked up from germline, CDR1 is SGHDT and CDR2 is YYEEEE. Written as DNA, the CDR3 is TGTGCCAGCAGCTCTACGAACACCGGGGAGCTGTTTTTT. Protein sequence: CASSSTNTGELFF.

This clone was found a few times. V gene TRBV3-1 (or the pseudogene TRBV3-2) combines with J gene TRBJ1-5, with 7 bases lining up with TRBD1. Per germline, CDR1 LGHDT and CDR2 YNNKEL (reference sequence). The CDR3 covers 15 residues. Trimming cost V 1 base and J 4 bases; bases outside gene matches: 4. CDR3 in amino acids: CASSQGQGKNQPQHF. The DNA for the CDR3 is TGTGCCAGCAGCCAAGGACAGGGTAAGAATCAGCCCCAGCATTTT.

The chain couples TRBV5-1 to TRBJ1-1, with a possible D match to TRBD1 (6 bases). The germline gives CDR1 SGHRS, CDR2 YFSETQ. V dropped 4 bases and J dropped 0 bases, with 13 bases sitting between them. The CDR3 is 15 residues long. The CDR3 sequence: CASSLEDSLNTEAFF. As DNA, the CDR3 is TGCGCCAGCAGCCTGGAGGACAGCCTGAACACTGAAGCTTTCTTT.

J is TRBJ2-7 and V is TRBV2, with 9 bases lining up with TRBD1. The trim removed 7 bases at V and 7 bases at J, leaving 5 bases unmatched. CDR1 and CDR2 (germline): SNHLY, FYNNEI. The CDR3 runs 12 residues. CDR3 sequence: CASKQGAREQYF. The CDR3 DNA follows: TGTGCCAGCAAACAGGGGGCGAGGGAGCAGTACTTC.

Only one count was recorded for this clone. CDR3 protein: CASSQVSQISGAFF. For the CDR3, the DNA is TGCGCCAGCAGCCAAGTGTCCCAGATTTCGGGGGCTTTCTTT. This sequence joins TRBV4-1 and TRBJ1-1; D unresolved. Germline-derived CDR1 and CDR2 are MGHRA and YSYEKL. This CDR3 is 14 amino acids long. Between the trimmed V and J ends, which lost 1 base and 11 bases, there was a span of 17 bases.

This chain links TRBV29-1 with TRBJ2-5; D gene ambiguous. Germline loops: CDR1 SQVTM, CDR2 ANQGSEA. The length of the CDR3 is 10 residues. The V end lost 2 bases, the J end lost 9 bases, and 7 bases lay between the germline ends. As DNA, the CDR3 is TGCAGCGTTGAATTAGATCCCCAGTACTTC. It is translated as CSVELDPQYF.

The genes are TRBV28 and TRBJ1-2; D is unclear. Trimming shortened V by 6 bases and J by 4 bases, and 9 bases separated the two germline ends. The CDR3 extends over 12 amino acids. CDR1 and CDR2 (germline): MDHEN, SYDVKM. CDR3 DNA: TGTGCCAGCAGCTCCGACACCTATGGCTACACCTTC. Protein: CASSSDTYGYTF.

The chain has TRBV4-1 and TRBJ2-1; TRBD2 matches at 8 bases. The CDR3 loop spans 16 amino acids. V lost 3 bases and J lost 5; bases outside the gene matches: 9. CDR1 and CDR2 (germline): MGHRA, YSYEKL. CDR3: CASSQTKLADDNEQFF. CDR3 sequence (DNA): TGCGCCAGCAGCCAGACAAAACTAGCGGATGACAATGAGCAGTTCTTC.

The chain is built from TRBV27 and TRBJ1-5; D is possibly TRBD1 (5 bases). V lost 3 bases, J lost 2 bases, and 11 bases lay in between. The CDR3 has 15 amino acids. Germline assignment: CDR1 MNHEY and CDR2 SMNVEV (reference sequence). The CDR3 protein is CASSFLGEGNQPQHF. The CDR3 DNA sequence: TGTGCCAGCAGTTTTCTGGGGGAGGGCAATCAGCCCCAGCATTTT.